The entry below gives a single TCR beta chain sequence along with its context. The data originate from a study of blood T cells in healthy people across ages. Primers used in a second PCR of roughly 7 to 11 cycles were a sample-barcoded 5' primer and a J-beta primer mix. TCRdb fed the 5' RACE reads into MiXCR, producing one record per CDR3 protein. Of about 1.8 million distinct CDR3 sequences listed, roughly 50% are singletons. CDR3 length: 14 residues. Germline V CDR1 and CDR2: MNHNY, SVGAGI (reference sequence). Deletions cut 8 bases from V and 7 bases from J, with 18 bases between. Specimen: blood. This sequence was found in a woman aged 40 to 50 in good health. The chain carries TRBV6-6 and TRBJ1-3, with a tentative D call TRBD1 (5 bases). The CDR3 here is CASRSWDSGNTIYF. Written as DNA, the CDR3 is TGTGCCAGCCGCTCGTGGGACTCGGGGAACACCATATATTTT.